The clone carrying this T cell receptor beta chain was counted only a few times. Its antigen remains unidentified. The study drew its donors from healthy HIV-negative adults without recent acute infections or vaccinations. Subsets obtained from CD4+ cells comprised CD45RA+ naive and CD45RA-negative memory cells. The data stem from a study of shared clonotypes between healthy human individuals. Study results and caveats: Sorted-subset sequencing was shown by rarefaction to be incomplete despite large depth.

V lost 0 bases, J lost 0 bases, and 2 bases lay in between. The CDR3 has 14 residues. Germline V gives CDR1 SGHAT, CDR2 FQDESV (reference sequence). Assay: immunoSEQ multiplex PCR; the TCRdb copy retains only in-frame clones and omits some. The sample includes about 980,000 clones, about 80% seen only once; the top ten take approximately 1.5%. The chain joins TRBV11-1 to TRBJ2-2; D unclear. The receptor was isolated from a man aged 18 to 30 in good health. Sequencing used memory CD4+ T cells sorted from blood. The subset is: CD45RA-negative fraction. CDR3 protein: CASSLATNTGELFF. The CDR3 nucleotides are TGTGCCAGCAGCTTAGCCACGAACACCGGGGAGCTGTTTTTT.